Below are 27 T cell receptor beta chains sequenced from a single sample in a study of T cell responses to AZD1222 COVID-19 vaccine. Only in-frame clones appear in the TCRdb table, and some are missing; sequencing was by immunoSEQ multiplex PCR. Among approximately 100,000 clones listed, around nine tenths were seen once. The starting material was peripheral blood, obtained on day 0 of AZD1222 vaccination. All receptors derive from an adult in good health.

The V gene is TRBV6-6, the J gene TRBJ2-2; 8 bases are a match to TRBD1. The germline V gene encodes CDR1 MNHNY and CDR2 SVGAGI (reference sequence). The J segment lost 4 bases and the V segment lost 6 bases, leaving 7 bases of the junction unmatched. The CDR3 consists of 15 residues. Here the CDR3 DNA reads TGTGCCAGCAGCCACACAGGGGGAGGCACCGGGGAGCTGTTTTTT. Its translation is CASSHTGGGTGELFF.

This clone was detected only once. The chain recombines TRBV19 with TRBJ2-5; D possibly corresponds to TRBD2 (5 bases). The CDR3 is made up of 14 amino acids. The V end lost 3 bases, the J end lost 4 bases, and 12 bases lay between the germline ends. The germline V gene encodes CDR1 LNHDA and CDR2 SQIVND (reference sequence). The CDR3 reads CASSMTGFRETQYF. In nucleotides, the CDR3 is TGTGCCAGTAGTATGACGGGGTTCCGAGAGACCCAGTACTTC.

This chain uses TRBV7-8 with TRBJ2-5; a possible D gene is TRBD2 (6 bases). The V gene's germline CDR1 is SGHVS and CDR2 FQNEAQ. The V end was cut by 1 base, the J end by 2 bases, with 11 bases between. This CDR3 is built from 15 residues. CDR3 loop: CASSLDGLAQETQYF. The CDR3 coding sequence is TGTGCCAGCAGCTTAGACGGGCTAGCGCAAGAGACCCAGTACTTC.

A few counts support this clone. V is TRBV19 and J is TRBJ2-5, with D possibly TRBD2 on 6 matching bases. The length of the CDR3 is 13 residues. Trimming shortened V by 5 bases and J by 2 bases, and 9 bases separated the two germline ends. Germline CDR1 reads LNHDA; CDR2 reads SQIVND (reference sequence). The CDR3 nucleotides are TGTGCCAGTAGTCGGGACTTACAAGAGACCCAGTACTTC. Amino acid sequence: CASSRDLQETQYF.

The J gene is TRBJ2-7, the V gene TRBV10-3; possible D gene TRBD1, 5 bases. The germline V gene has CDR1 ENHRY and CDR2 SYGVKD. CDR3 size: 12 residues. Trimming shortened V by 3 bases and J by 3 bases, and 6 bases separated the two germline ends. As DNA, the CDR3 is TGTGCCATCAGTGACCAGGGCTACGAGCAGTACTTC. The encoded protein is CAISDQGYEQYF.

The rearrangement links TRBV10-3 to TRBJ1-6; D possibly corresponds to TRBD1 (5 bases). The CDR3 covers 13 residues. In germline, CDR1 is ENHRY, CDR2 SYGVKD. V was shortened by 6 bases and J by 6 bases, with 9 bases between the two germline ends. The CDR3 nucleotides read TGTGCCATCAGCCGGGACGGTAATTCACCCCTCCACTTT. Its translation is CAISRDGNSPLHF.

The chain carries TRBV6-6 and TRBJ1-3; TRBD1 might be the D (6 bases). Germline V CDR1 and CDR2: MNHNY, SVGAGI (reference sequence). This CDR3 has 16 residues. V was shortened by 0 bases and J by 9 bases, with 18 bases between the two germline ends. CDR3 protein: CASSYSGGQGVGTIYF. In DNA form, the CDR3 reads TGTGCCAGCAGTTACTCGGGGGGGCAAGGGGTAGGCACCATATATTTT.

The V call is TRBV23-1, the J call TRBJ2-7; 9 bases are shared with TRBD2. TRBV23-1 is classed as an ORF, of uncertain function. Trimming at V came to 4 bases and at J to 3 bases, leaving 7 bases not matched to a gene. CDR3 length equals 15 residues. The CDR3, as DNA: TGCGCCAGCAGTCCGATTAGCGGGAGCCTCTACGAGCAGTACTTC. It specifies CASSPISGSLYEQYF.

V gene TRBV9 combines with J gene TRBJ2-7; D unclear. Germline lookup yields CDR1 SGDLS and CDR2 YYNGEE. V lost 4 bases to trimming and J lost 2 bases, with 16 bases between them. The CDR3 length is 15 residues. The DNA of the CDR3 is TGTGCCAGCAGCTCCGGGTCCACGAGCGCCTACGAGCAGTACTTC. This gives the protein CASSSGSTSAYEQYF. Full variable domain (rest looked up from reference TRBV9 and TRBJ2-7): DSGVTQTPKHLITATGQRVTLRCSPRSGDLSVYWYQQSLDQGLQFLIQYYNGEERAKGNILERFSAQQFPDLHSELNLSSLELGDSALYFCASSSGSTSAYEQYFGPGTRLTVT.

V gene TRBV7-9 combines with J gene TRBJ2-7; TRBD2 agrees at 9 bases. The CDR3 contains 15 residues. Germline V CDR1 and CDR2: SEHNR, FQNEAQ (reference sequence). V shed 4 bases and J 3 bases; nucleotides not matched to a gene: 7. The CDR3, as DNA: TGTGCCAGCAGCTCTCAGGCGGGAGGGGACTACGAGCAGTACTTC. Its translation: CASSSQAGGDYEQYF.

V is TRBV28 and J is TRBJ2-3; a possible D gene is TRBD1 (6 bases). The CDR3 length is 17 residues. Per germline, CDR1 MDHEN and CDR2 SYDVKM. Trimming shortened V by 2 bases and J by 1 base, and 16 bases separated the two germline ends. CDR3 nucleotides: TGTGCCAGCAGTTTAGGGGGCTGGGGTGGAGGCACAGATACGCAGTATTTT. This sequence encodes CASSLGGWGGGTDTQYF.

The table lists this clone with a few counts. This chain links TRBV2 with TRBJ2-1; no clear D. Germline values: CDR1 SNHLY, CDR2 FYNNEI. There are 14 residues in the CDR3. Trimming left V 7 bases short and J 3 bases short, with 13 bases between. CDR3 loop: CASMVEKLYNEQFF. CDR3 DNA sequence: TGTGCCAGCATGGTCGAAAAACTCTACAATGAGCAGTTCTTC.

This CDR3 reads CASSTGGGWGAYNEQFF. The CDR3 DNA follows: TGTGCCAGTAGTACCGGCGGCGGATGGGGAGCGTACAATGAGCAGTTCTTC. The chain employs TRBV19 and TRBJ2-1; a possible D gene is TRBD2 (5 bases). The germline gives CDR1 LNHDA, CDR2 SQIVND (reference sequence). The V gene lost 4 bases and the J gene lost 4 bases, with 20 bases spanning the gap. The CDR3 runs 17 residues.

This clone was observed a few times. The V call is TRBV7-9, the J call TRBJ2-1; D is unresolved. V lost 7 bases and J lost 10, with 14 bases in between. This CDR3 is 12 amino acids long. CDR1 and CDR2 from the germline V gene are SEHNR and FQNEAQ (reference sequence). The DNA of the CDR3 is TGTGCCAGCAATTTAGGGAATGACGAGCAGTTCTTC. Protein product: CASNLGNDEQFF.

This chain connects TRBV5-1 to TRBJ2-2, with D possibly being TRBD1 (5 bases). Deletions cut 0 bases from V and 4 bases from J, with 13 bases between. This CDR3 has 16 residues. From germline, CDR1 is SGHRS and CDR2 YFSETQ. The chain's CDR3 is CASSLDLQGSTGELFF. The CDR3 DNA sequence: TGCGCCAGCAGCTTGGACCTGCAGGGCTCCACCGGGGAGCTGTTTTTT.

The genes are TRBV5-6 and TRBJ2-5; 11 nucleotides match TRBD1. This CDR3 comprises 15 residues. Germline loops: CDR1 SGHDT, CDR2 YYEEEE. With V trimmed by 4 bases and J by 5 bases, 7 bases remained unmatched. The CDR3 is CASSKDRGRGETQYF. Written as DNA, the CDR3 is TGTGCCAGCAGCAAGGACAGGGGGCGCGGGGAGACCCAGTACTTC.

This chain connects TRBV9 to TRBJ1-4; D remains unclear. The CDR3 covers 15 residues. Trimming took off 4 bases at V and 2 bases at J, with 12 bases between the two ends. Germline CDR1 SGDLS, CDR2 YYNGEE. The CDR3 spells CASSPSAGTNEKLFF. The DNA of the CDR3 is TGTGCCAGCAGCCCTTCGGCGGGGACTAATGAAAAACTGTTTTTT.

This clone was recorded once. This chain uses TRBV7-8 with TRBJ2-1; D gene unclear. The V end lost 2 bases, the J end lost 5 bases, and 10 bases lay between the germline ends. Germline lookup yields CDR1 SGHVS and CDR2 FQNEAQ. The CDR3 runs to 14 residues. CDR3 DNA: TGTGCCAGCAGCTTAATCTTGAACGACAATGAGCAGTTCTTC. The encoded protein is CASSLILNDNEQFF.

This chain connects TRBV29-1 to TRBJ2-7; D is unresolved. Trimming shortened V by 4 bases and J by 0 bases, and 13 bases separated the two germline ends. Germline V gene lookup returns CDR1 SQVTM and CDR2 ANQGSEA. This CDR3 region has 14 residues. The CDR3 region has the DNA TGCAGCGTTGTAAAGGGCACCAACTCCTACGAGCAGTACTTC. Translated, it gives CSVVKGTNSYEQYF.

V and J are TRBV19 and TRBJ1-1, with D possibly matching TRBD1 (5 bases). V was clipped by 5 bases and J by 3 bases, with 16 bases between them. From germline, CDR1 is LNHDA and CDR2 SQIVND (reference sequence). The CDR3 length is 15 residues. The CDR3 nucleotides read TGTGCCAGTAGTGAGGGACGAGGACACCACACTGAAGCTTTCTTT. Translating gives CASSEGRGHHTEAFF.

The count of this clone is one. V gene TRBV7-2 combines with J gene TRBJ1-3; D unresolved. The germline gives CDR1 SGHTA, CDR2 FQGNSA. CDR3 length equals 16 residues. Trimming took off 0 bases at V and 4 bases at J, with 13 bases between the two ends. The CDR3 region is CASSLAGLQVGNTIYF. For the CDR3, the DNA is TGTGCCAGCAGCTTAGCCGGACTCCAAGTCGGAAACACCATATATTTT.

The gene calls are TRBV10-3 and TRBJ1-5, with no clear D. V lost 6 bases to trimming and J lost 2 bases, with 14 bases between them. This CDR3 comprises 15 residues. Looked up from germline, CDR1 is ENHRY and CDR2 is SYGVKD. Here the CDR3 reads CAISPAGPGNQPQHF. Written as DNA, the CDR3 is TGTGCCATCAGCCCCGCAGGTCCGGGCAATCAGCCCCAGCATTTT.

The chain links TRBV7-6 to TRBJ1-1, with a tentative D call TRBD1 (6 bases). The CDR3 length is 15 residues. V was clipped by 2 bases and J by 0 bases, with 10 bases between them. Germline loops: CDR1 SGHVS, CDR2 FNYEAQ. Here the CDR3 DNA reads TGTGCCAGCAGCTTATCGCCAGGGGTGAACACTGAAGCTTTCTTT. This codes for CASSLSPGVNTEAFF.

This chain connects TRBV5-1 to TRBJ1-1; possible D gene TRBD1, 5 bases. The CDR3 is made up of 13 amino acids. Trimming took off 3 bases at V and 0 bases at J, with 6 bases between the two ends. Germline values: CDR1 SGHRS, CDR2 YFSETQ. The CDR3 sequence is CASSSQVNTEAFF. CDR3 bases: TGCGCCAGCAGCTCACAGGTGAACACTGAAGCTTTCTTT.

Of note for this clone: Other DNA sequences of this sample code for an identical CDR3. This chain links TRBV11-3 with TRBJ2-2; the D is unclear. The CDR3 totals 14 residues. CDR1 is SGHNT, CDR2 YENEEA, per germline. Trimming stripped 2 bases from V and 0 bases from J, with 4 bases between. The CDR3 here is CASSLTTNTGELFF. The CDR3, as DNA: TGTGCCAGCAGCTTAACGACGAACACCGGGGAGCTGTTTTTT. The full variable domain, completed using reference TRBV11-3 and TRBJ2-2, is EAGVVQSPRYKIIEKKQPVAFWCNPISGHNTLYWYLQNLGQGPELLIRYENEEAVDDSQLPKDRFSAERLKGVDSTLKIQPAELGDSAVYLCASSLTTNTGELFFGEGSRLTVL.

The rearrangement links TRBV5-1 to TRBJ2-5; no definite D call. The germline V gene encodes CDR1 SGHRS and CDR2 YFSETQ. V was pared by 2 bases and J by 2 bases, with 1 base between. This CDR3 is built from 11 residues. The chain's CDR3 is CASSLQETQYF. The DNA for the CDR3 is TGCGCCAGCAGCTTACAAGAGACCCAGTACTTC.

V usage is TRBV7-3 and J usage is TRBJ1-1; D is unresolved. Germline V lookup: CDR1 SGHTA, CDR2 FQGTGA. V gave up 0 bases and J gave up 4 bases, with 9 bases separating them. This CDR3 region has 14 residues. Here the CDR3 reads CASSLTGSGTEAFF. DNA for the CDR3: TGTGCCAGCAGCTTAACCGGGTCGGGCACTGAAGCTTTCTTT.